This TCR beta chain was found in a study of PD-1 blockade in classical Hodgkin lymphoma. Study results and limitations: After ASCT, patients who started nivolumab under 1 year later were excluded.

Worth noting for this clone: Its specificity is not known.

Only in-frame clones appear in the TCRdb table, and some are missing; sequencing was by immunoSEQ multiplex PCR. The sample lists 15,000 to 20,000 clones; roughly 80% were seen once. The CDR3 spans 12 residues. Per the germline V gene, CDR1 is MNHNS and CDR2 is SASEGT. The V and J ends lost 5 bases and 6 bases respectively, with 10 bases between them. The time point is: cycle 4 day 1 (C4D1), after five to seven weeks of nivolumab. Exposure to brentuximab vedotin varied, and each patient had relapsed following autologous stem cell transplantation. Magnetic negative selection was used to purify CD4+ T cells from thawed PBMCs.

The TCR sequence derives from a human donor with classical Hodgkin lymphoma. The chain has TRBV6-1 and TRBJ1-1, with D unclear. The specimen comprised CD4+ T cells from blood, sampled before the fourth cycle of nivolumab. CDR3 amino acids: CASSSTTAEAFF. CDR3 coding DNA: TGTGCCAGCAGTTCCACGACTGCTGAAGCTTTCTTT.